This T cell receptor (beta chain) derives from a study of early T cells in non-severe SARS-CoV-2 infection. Whole-study context: Sequencing was performed on bulk RNA from unsorted whole blood, leaving chains unpaired.

Notes on the study in general: Anti-spike CD8 responses were favored in VDJdb matching, and private and CD4 specificities were missed.

Of note for this clonotype: What it binds is unknown.

The germline V gene encodes CDR1 SGDLS and CDR2 YYNGEE. Deletions cut 1 base from V and 6 bases from J, with 11 bases between. The CDR3 runs to 14 residues. Individually, cDNA molecules had unique molecular identifiers attached to them. TCRdb reanalysed the 5' RACE reads using MiXCR and keeps one entry per CDR3 protein. Here the sample spans roughly 80,000 distinct CDR3 sequences, 11% being singletons. This sequence joins TRBV9 and TRBJ1-3, with D uncertain. The sequence derives from an adult who was a healthcare worker with PCR-confirmed SARS-CoV-2 infection or an uninfected control (not recorded which). The sequences come from whole blood, collected at baseline. The DNA of the CDR3 is TGTGCCAGCAGCGTACAGGATTTGGAAAACACCATATATTTT. Its protein is CASSVQDLENTIYF.